The following is a T cell receptor beta chain sequence with its context. What this receptor recognizes is not known. One base away there is no much larger clone; base qualities are not given. Trimming leaves V shorter by 5 bases and J shorter by 4 bases, with the junction holding 7 bases beyond the gene matches. Based on the germline V gene (reference sequence), the CDR1 and CDR2 sequences are LNHDA and SQIVND. The CDR3 covers 14 residues, taking in both the cysteine and the phenylalanine. CDR3 DNA is the only sequence kept; it has 42 bases, read in frame from the first base. Enrolling through a virtual design, the prospective study's participants ranged in age from roughly 18 to 89 years and lived across roughly 24 United States geographic areas. In the prospective study, participants were assigned to cohorts based on the clinical history participants reported in a screening survey and a study questionnaire. Recovered participants in ImmuneRACE Cohort 3 were defined as having two consecutive negative NP/OP PCR tests, clearance from a healthcare professional, or resolution of symptoms. Each participant in the prospective study had whole blood, serum and a nasopharyngeal or oropharyngeal swab collected by mobile phlebotomists. Prospective study participants could optionally give additional blood draws and questionnaires over an approximately 2-month period. Before DNA extraction, blood samples from the prospective study were shipped at room temperature or frozen.

This sample was included in a study of blood T cell repertoires in COVID-19 (dated by TCRdb to about 2020). With respect to the entire study: Collaborator samples came from the United States, Italy and Spain and covered acute and convalescent phases of COVID-19. Samples came from the ongoing ImmuneRACE study (first 160 participants) plus 1,254 subjects from 6 global collaborators. The repertoires were made available in a free public database intended to serve as a resource for research on the immune response to SARS-CoV-2. HLA class I and class II types, where available, came from metadata supplied by the sample provider rather than from assay-based typing. The material from the prospective study consisted of cDNA or gDNA derived from T cells, B-cell-depleted T cells, or PBMCs. Nearly every sample came with metadata listing a de-identified subject ID, COVID-19 status, age in years and sex. Subjects who had been exposed to COVID-19, were actively infected with it, or had recovered from it provided the deeply sampled blood TCRbeta repertoires that made up the dataset.

General findings and caveats noted by the study authors: The quantity of clinical and demographic metadata differed by source and by participant and was supplied without curation.

TCRbeta CDR3 regions were amplified from genomic DNA by means of the immunoSEQ Assay, a bias-controlled multiplex PCR. The study's own analysis went as follows. Nucleated cell counts per sample were estimated from amplification of reference gene primers within the assay. Sequence reads were collapsed and filtered to measure the absolute abundance of every unique TCRbeta CDR3 rearrangement. Productive Simpson clonality was computed per sample as the square root of Simpson's diversity index over productive rearrangements. TCRdb mirrors the immuneACCESS table, restricted to in-frame sequences. Some clones are absent from its copies; in checked studies, under half trace to an unresolved V gene, and the reason for the others is unknown. V and J calls and clone size follow that table, whereas D and trimming were derived from the DNA. This sample gives 250,000 or so clones in total; roughly four fifths of them show up just once. The biggest ten clones account for around 3.7% of the sample.

Recombination linked TRBV19 to TRBJ2-5; TRBD2 agrees with 7 junctional bases. This TCR was recovered from a man aged 50 to 60 who had recovered from COVID-19. The sequenced material came from PBMCs or T cells enriched from blood (not recorded which). CDR3 reads: CASSSSGAGETQYF. Here is the DNA: TGTGCCAGTAGTTCAAGCGGGGCAGGAGAGACCCAGTACTTC.